Sequencing of this T cell receptor (beta chain) was carried out in a study of blood T cell repertoires in COVID-19. Overall study: The United States, Italy and Spain provided the acute and convalescent COVID-19 samples. T cells, B-cell-depleted T cells, or PBMCs supplied cDNA or gDNA.

V gave up 0 bases and J gave up 9 bases; unmatched junction bases: 5. Germline V gene sequence: CDR1 LGHDT, CDR2 YNNKEL (reference sequence). This CDR3 has 15 residues. Authors' data handling: Estimation of nucleated cell counts was performed using reference gene primer amplification. Measured with immunoSEQ multiplex PCR; TCRdb has only the in-frame clones, and not every one. Clonal size and the V and J genes are those of that table, whereas D and trimming came from the DNA. The sample holds some 200,000 clones, around 87% seen once. This receptor was obtained from a man aged 40-49 years with active or convalescent COVID-19. This chain connects TRBV3-1 (or the pseudogene TRBV3-2) to TRBJ2-1, with TRBD2 matching over 10 bases. The sequencing input was peripheral blood. CDR3 region: CASSQELAGPPEQFF. The CDR3 coding sequence is TGTGCCAGCAGCCAAGAACTAGCGGGGCCCCCTGAGCAGTTCTTC.